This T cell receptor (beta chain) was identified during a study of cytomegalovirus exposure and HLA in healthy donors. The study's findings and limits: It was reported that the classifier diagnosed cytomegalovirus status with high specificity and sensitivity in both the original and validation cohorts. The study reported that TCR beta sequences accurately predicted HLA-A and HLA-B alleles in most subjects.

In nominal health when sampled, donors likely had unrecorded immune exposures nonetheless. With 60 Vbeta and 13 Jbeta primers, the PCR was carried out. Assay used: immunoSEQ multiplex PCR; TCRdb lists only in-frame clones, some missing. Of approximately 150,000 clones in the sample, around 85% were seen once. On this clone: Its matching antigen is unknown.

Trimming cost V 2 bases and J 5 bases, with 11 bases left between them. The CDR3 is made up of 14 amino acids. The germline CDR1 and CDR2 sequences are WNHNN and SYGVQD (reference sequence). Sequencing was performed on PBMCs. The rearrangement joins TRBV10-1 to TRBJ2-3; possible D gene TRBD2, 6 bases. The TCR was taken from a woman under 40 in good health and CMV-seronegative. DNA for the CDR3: TGCGCCAGCAGTGAGCCCGGGAGTAGAGATACGCAGTATTTT. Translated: CASSEPGSRDTQYF.